Detailed here is one T cell receptor (beta chain). The repertoire was sequenced with immunoSEQ multiplex PCR; TCRdb's copy has only in-frame clones and lacks some. The data hold 45,000 or so clones, with 91% observed a single time. The sample is drawn from a study of T cell changes during pregnancy in multiple sclerosis. V shed 5 bases and J 6 bases; nucleotides not matched to a gene: 7. The CDR3 covers 15 residues. The germline V gene has CDR1 SEHNR and CDR2 FQNEAQ (reference sequence). The source is a female donor with multiple sclerosis, enrolled in a pregnancy study. This specimen was CD8+ T cells from peripheral blood mononuclear cells, taken after pregnancy. The rearrangement uses TRBV7-9 and TRBJ2-2, with 9 bases identical to TRBD1. CDR3 sequence reads: CASSTNRGPPGELFF. CDR3 nucleotides: TGTGCCAGCAGCACCAACAGGGGGCCTCCCGGGGAGCTGTTTTTT.